The 28 T cell receptor beta chains in this list originate from one sample, sequenced in a study of blood T cell repertoires in COVID-19. The assay was immunoSEQ multiplex PCR, and TCRdb's table has in-frame clones only and misses some. The repertoire holds around 130,000 clones, with roughly 85% as singletons. Material for sequencing was peripheral blood. The source is a man aged 45-65 years with acute or convalescent COVID-19.

The V gene is TRBV24-1, the J gene TRBJ1-2; the match to TRBD1 covers 10 bases. Trimming at V came to 2 bases and at J to 6 bases, leaving 5 bases not matched to a gene. The germline CDR1 and CDR2 sequences are KGHDR and SFDVKD. The CDR3 is 15 residues long. CDR3 in DNA: TGTGCCACCAGTGATTCTCGTGGGACAGGGGATGGCTACACCTTC. This gives the protein CATSDSRGTGDGYTF.

The chain links TRBV5-8 to TRBJ1-2; tentative D call: TRBD1 (6 bases). The CDR3 length is 13 residues. The V end was cut by 1 base, the J end by 4 bases, with 8 bases between. Looked up from germline, CDR1 is SGHTS and CDR2 is YDEGEE. In DNA, the CDR3 is TGTGCCAGCAGCTTGAGAGGGGGCTATGGCTACACCTTC. Its protein product is CASSLRGGYGYTF.

CDR3 in DNA: TGTGCCAGCAGCTCAGGACTAGCGGGGTTCACAGATACGCAGTATTTT. Its protein is CASSSGLAGFTDTQYF. This sequence joins TRBV7-2 and TRBJ2-3, with TRBD2 matching 12 bases. CDR1 and CDR2 (germline): SGHTA, FQGNSA. This CDR3 is built from 16 residues. The J segment lost 2 bases and the V segment lost 4 bases, leaving 4 bases of the junction unmatched.

This chain joins TRBV5-8 and TRBJ1-3; D not resolved. V shed 0 bases and J shed 5 bases, with 15 bases lying between them. Per the germline V gene, CDR1 is SGHTS and CDR2 is YDEGEE. The CDR3 spans 16 residues. The CDR3 nucleotides are TGTGCCAGCAGCTTGGGTTGGGAGATCCTCCGAAACACCATATATTTT. This gives the protein CASSLGWEILRNTIYF.

The chain links TRBV3-1 (or the pseudogene TRBV3-2) to TRBJ2-1; D is perhaps TRBD1 (5 bases). This CDR3 is built from 17 residues. Germline assignment: CDR1 LGHDT and CDR2 YNNKEL (reference sequence). Trimming shortened V by 4 bases and J by 5 bases, and 21 bases separated the two germline ends. CDR3 sequence (DNA): TGTGCCAGCAGCCCCCGACGGGTACAACGGACAAACAATGAGCAGTTCTTC. It encodes CASSPRRVQRTNNEQFF.

The V call is TRBV27, the J call TRBJ2-2; TRBD1 matches 10 bases. This CDR3 comprises 15 residues. CDR1 and CDR2 from the germline V gene are MNHEY and SMNVEV (reference sequence). V shed 7 bases, J shed 5 bases, and the junction held 7 bases outside the gene matches. The chain's CDR3 is CASIRRQGATGELFF. In DNA form, the CDR3 reads TGTGCCAGCATAAGGAGACAGGGGGCGACCGGGGAGCTGTTTTTT.

The gene calls are TRBV7-6 and TRBJ2-1; 12 nucleotides align to TRBD2. Per germline, CDR1 SGHVS and CDR2 FNYEAQ. The CDR3 covers 15 residues. The V and J ends lost 6 bases and 9 bases, in that order; junction bases with no gene match: 9. The CDR3 is CASSQTASGRGEQFF. The CDR3 DNA is TGTGCCAGCAGTCAGACGGCTAGCGGGAGGGGTGAGCAGTTCTTC.

This clone showed up just a few times. V gene TRBV24-1 combines with J gene TRBJ2-3; TRBD1 matches at 7 bases. The CDR3 spans 15 residues. Germline V CDR1 and CDR2: KGHDR, SFDVKD. Trimming at V came to 6 bases and at J to 5 bases, leaving 10 bases not matched to a gene. CDR3 protein: CATSSNRGRLDTQYF. The CDR3 DNA reads TGTGCCACCAGTTCGAACAGGGGTAGGCTAGATACGCAGTATTTT.

CDR3 nucleotides: TGTGCCAGCTCACCACCGGTCAGGGTCGAGCAGTACTTC. Translation: CASSPPVRVEQYF. This chain joins TRBV18 and TRBJ2-7; TRBD1 is a possible D gene (5 bases). The germline V gene has CDR1 KGHSH and CDR2 LQKENI. There are 13 residues in the CDR3. V lost 0 bases and J lost 6, with 9 bases in between.

The chain combines TRBV6-1 with TRBJ1-4, with TRBD1 as a possible D gene (6 bases). V lost 6 bases and J lost 3, with 8 bases in between. The CDR3 extends over 13 amino acids. CDR1 and CDR2 (germline): MNHNS, SASEGT. CDR3 sequence reads: CASRQGPNEKLFF. CDR3 bases: TGTGCCAGCAGACAGGGCCCTAATGAAAAACTGTTTTTT.

J is TRBJ2-7 and V is TRBV28; 9 nucleotides agree with TRBD2. This CDR3 has 16 residues. J lost 3 bases, V lost 6 bases, and 12 bases had no gene match. From germline, CDR1 is MDHEN and CDR2 SYDVKM. CDR3 loop: CASRGVRLAELYEQYF. The CDR3 DNA follows: TGTGCCAGCAGGGGAGTAAGACTAGCGGAGCTCTACGAGCAGTACTTC.

Here the CDR3 reads CASRRDRSGELFF. DNA of the CDR3: TGTGCCAGCAGGCGGGACAGGAGCGGGGAGCTGTTTTTT. This chain joins TRBV6-4 and TRBJ2-2; 8 nucleotides agree with TRBD1. V trimming: 6 bases; J trimming: 7 bases; junction bases outside the gene matches: 4. The CDR3 extends over 13 amino acids. CDR1 and CDR2 from the germline V gene are MRHNA and SNTAGT.

The J gene is TRBJ1-3, the V gene TRBV30, with no clear D. V lost 0 bases, J lost 5 bases, and 14 bases lay in between. Germline CDR1 is GTSNPN and CDR2 is SVGIG (reference sequence). The CDR3 length is 15 residues. This CDR3 reads CAWSVLSGQRNTIYF. CDR3 DNA: TGTGCCTGGAGTGTACTCAGTGGGCAGAGAAACACCATATATTTT.

V gene TRBV12-3 or TRBV12-4 combines with J gene TRBJ2-7; TRBD2 agrees at 7 bases. Germline trimming cut 5 bases from V and 2 bases from J; bases unmatched to any gene: 3. The CDR3 contains 13 residues. CDR3: CASSRDYPYEQYF. As DNA, the CDR3 is TGTGCCAGCAGTCGGGACTACCCCTACGAGCAGTACTTC.

This sequence joins TRBV28 and TRBJ1-2, with D hard to call. V lost 6 bases and J lost 4, with 9 bases in between. The CDR3 loop spans 12 amino acids. The V gene's germline CDR1 is MDHEN and CDR2 SYDVKM. In DNA, the CDR3 is TGTGCCAGCAGACCCGGTGGCTATGGCTACACCTTC. Encoded protein: CASRPGGYGYTF.

This clone was seen only a few times. The chain is built from TRBV7-9 and TRBJ1-3; D uncertain. Germline-derived CDR1 and CDR2 are SEHNR and FQNEAQ (reference sequence). The V and J ends lost 6 bases and 0 bases respectively, with 6 bases between them. The CDR3 sequence is 13 residues long. CDR3 nucleotide sequence: TGTGCCAGCAGTTGGAGCTCTGGAAACACCATATATTTT. It yields the protein CASSWSSGNTIYF.

This chain joins TRBV5-1 and TRBJ2-3, with 9 positions matching TRBD2. CDR3 length: 16 amino acids. CDR1 and CDR2 (germline): SGHRS, YFSETQ. Losses at the gene ends were 3 bases for V and 1 base for J; bases not matched to a gene: 6. The CDR3 loop reads CASSWGAGGRTDTQYF. DNA for the CDR3: TGCGCCAGCAGCTGGGGAGCGGGGGGCCGCACAGATACGCAGTATTTT.

The rearrangement uses TRBV2 and TRBJ2-1, with D uncertain. The V gene lost 2 bases and the J gene lost 8 bases, with 7 bases spanning the gap. The CDR3 length is 12 residues. The germline V gene has CDR1 SNHLY and CDR2 FYNNEI. The CDR3 sequence is CASSELAHEQFF. In DNA, the CDR3 is TGTGCCAGCAGTGAATTAGCTCATGAGCAGTTCTTC.

The chain is built from TRBV18 and TRBJ2-7; TRBD2 might be the D (5 bases). V was pared by 0 bases and J by 6 bases, with 6 bases between. This CDR3 contains 12 residues. Per germline, CDR1 KGHSH and CDR2 LQKENI. The chain's CDR3 is CASSPPTSEQYF. The CDR3 nucleotides are TGTGCCAGCTCACCACCCACTAGCGAGCAGTACTTC.

This sequence joins TRBV18 and TRBJ2-5; TRBD2 might be the D (5 bases). The CDR3 covers 14 residues. Germline CDR1 and CDR2: KGHSH and LQKENI. V gave up 3 bases and J gave up 3 bases, with 11 bases separating them. In DNA, the CDR3 is TGTGCCAGCTCACCCCTGGACTCCGAAGAGACCCAGTACTTC. Translating it yields CASSPLDSEETQYF.

The chain combines TRBV15 with TRBJ1-3; no definite D call. This CDR3 contains 14 residues. With 4 bases removed from V and 0 bases from J, the gap between germline ends came to 7 bases. Germline values: CDR1 LNHNV, CDR2 YYDKDF (reference sequence). The CDR3 region is CATSTLSSGNTIYF. Written as DNA, the CDR3 is TGTGCCACCAGCACCTTGAGCTCTGGAAACACCATATATTTT. Looking up the rest from reference TRBV15 and TRBJ1-3 gives the full variable domain: DAMVIQNPRYQVTQFGKPVTLSCSQTLNHNVMYWYQQKSSQAPKLLFHYYDKDFNNEADTPDNFQSRRPNTSFCFLDIRSPGLGDTAMYLCATSTLSSGNTIYFGEGSWLTVV.

The genes are TRBV27 and TRBJ2-7; possible D gene TRBD1, 7 bases. Germline V lookup: CDR1 MNHEY, CDR2 SMNVEV (reference sequence). The CDR3 is 14 amino acids. V dropped 8 bases and J dropped 1 base, with 15 bases sitting between them. The CDR3 region is CASWRDRQSYEQYF. As DNA, the CDR3 is TGTGCCAGCTGGAGGGACAGACAGTCCTACGAGCAGTACTTC.

The V call is TRBV6-5, the J call TRBJ1-3; D remains unclear. The CDR3 is 14 residues long. Between the trimmed V and J ends, which lost 8 bases and 1 base, there was a span of 12 bases. CDR1 is MNHEY and CDR2 is SVGAGI in the germline V gene. The CDR3 sequence: CASQDYSSGNTIYF. DNA for the CDR3: TGTGCCAGCCAGGACTACAGTTCTGGAAACACCATATATTTT.

The chain is built from TRBV5-6 and TRBJ2-7, with 9 positions matching TRBD2. Germline V lookup: CDR1 SGHDT, CDR2 YYEEEE. The CDR3 loop spans 14 amino acids. With V trimmed by 2 bases and J by 4 bases, 4 bases remained unmatched. CDR3 DNA sequence: TGTGCCAGCAGCTTAGCGGGGGGCGCTTACGAGCAGTACTTC. Residues: CASSLAGGAYEQYF.

This clone appeared a single time. The rearrangement uses TRBV2 and TRBJ1-6, with 9 bases that match TRBD1. Trimming removed 8 bases from V and 10 bases from J; junction bases left unmatched: 9. Germline V gene lookup returns CDR1 SNHLY and CDR2 FYNNEI. This CDR3 has 14 residues. The CDR3 loop reads CASRDRDFGSPLHF. CDR3 DNA sequence: TGTGCCAGCCGGGACAGGGATTTTGGCTCACCCCTCCACTTT.

This clone was counted once. The CDR3 DNA reads as TGCGCCAGCAGTTCACACAGGGGGACTCTGTCCCCTCGAGCTTTCTTT. Protein sequence: CASSSHRGTLSPRAFF. V is TRBV5-1 and J is TRBJ1-1, with 8 positions matching TRBD1. With 5 bases clipped from V and 10 bases from J, the junction kept 19 bases outside the gene matches. The germline gives CDR1 SGHRS, CDR2 YFSETQ. CDR3 size: 16 residues.

This clone was seen a few times. The chain uses TRBV6-4 and TRBJ2-7, with a tentative D call TRBD2 (7 bases). The V gene's germline CDR1 is MRHNA and CDR2 SNTAGT. The V end lost 6 bases, the J end lost 6 bases, and 15 bases lay between the germline ends. This CDR3 has 13 amino acids. The CDR3 sequence: CASSPREGGEQYF. CDR3 in DNA: TGTGCCAGCAGCCCTAGGGAGGGGGGCGAGCAGTACTTC.

This chain connects TRBV28 to TRBJ2-2; possible D gene TRBD1, 5 bases. The V end was cut by 5 bases, the J end by 6 bases, with 10 bases between. Germline-derived CDR1 and CDR2 are MDHEN and SYDVKM. The CDR3 totals 13 residues. CDR3 coding DNA: TGTGCCAGCAGTAGGGGATACGCCGGGGAGCTGTTTTTT. This sequence encodes CASSRGYAGELFF.